These 24 T cell receptor beta chains were sequenced from one sample in a study of control samples from healthy donors and cancer patients. Libraries were prepared by immunoSEQ multiplex PCR; TCRdb keeps only in-frame clonotypes and omits some of them. The sample has fewer than 30,000 clones; just under 90% are singletons. Sequencing input: PBMCs. The receptors were sampled from a woman aged 40 to 50 with lung cancer.

V is TRBV6-5 and J is TRBJ1-2, with TRBD1 as a possible D gene (6 bases). The CDR3 is made up of 12 amino acids. V lost 6 bases and J 7 bases, leaving 12 bases between the germline ends. CDR1 is MNHEY and CDR2 is SVGAGI in the germline V gene. CDR3 bases: TGTGCCAGCAGCACGGTGGGGGCTGGCTACACCTTC. This translates into CASSTVGAGYTF.

In DNA, the CDR3 is TGTGCCATCAGCCTGACAGGGGGAGACTTGGGCTACACCTTC. Translated: CAISLTGGDLGYTF. The V gene is TRBV10-3, the J gene TRBJ1-2; TRBD1 matches at 9 bases. In germline, CDR1 is ENHRY, CDR2 SYGVKD. V was pared by 6 bases and J by 8 bases, with 10 bases of the junction left unmatched. The length of the CDR3 is 14 residues.

This chain links TRBV25-1 with TRBJ1-4; D perhaps matches TRBD1 (5 bases). Trimming took off 4 bases at V and 3 bases at J, with 12 bases between the two ends. CDR3 length equals 15 residues. Germline V gene sequence: CDR1 MGHDK, CDR2 SYGVNS. CDR3 loop: CASSASQDSNEKLFF. In DNA, the CDR3 is TGTGCCAGCAGTGCCTCACAGGACTCTAATGAAAAACTGTTTTTT.

The CDR3 is CASSFWGTSSYEQYF. As DNA, the CDR3 is TGTGCCAGCAGCTTTTGGGGGACCAGCTCCTACGAGCAGTACTTC. This chain uses TRBV7-9 with TRBJ2-7; TRBD1 or TRBD2 may be the D gene (5 bases each). The CDR3 extends over 15 amino acids. Germline CDR1 SEHNR, CDR2 FQNEAQ (reference sequence). V was trimmed by 3 bases and J by 0 bases, leaving 12 bases between them. Full variable domain (remainder filled in from reference TRBV7-9 and TRBJ2-7): DTGVSQNPRHKITKRGQNVTFRCDPISEHNRLYWYRQTLGQGPEFLTYFQNEAQLEKSRLLSDRFSAERPKGSFSTLEIQRTEQGDSAMYLCASSFWGTSSYEQYFGPGTRLTVT.

This clone was counted a single time. This chain connects TRBV18 to TRBJ2-3; tentatively, D is TRBD2 (5 bases). The CDR3 covers 14 residues. Germline V gene data show CDR1 as KGHSH and CDR2 as LQKENI. The V end lost 4 bases, the J end lost 2 bases, and 10 bases lay between the germline ends. CDR3 in amino acids: CASSRGQDTDTQYF. DNA for the CDR3: TGTGCCAGCTCACGCGGGCAGGACACAGATACGCAGTATTTT.

A remark on this clone: At one end the junction does not follow the germline gene, possibly because of a read error. J is TRBJ2-7 and V is TRBV13; D remains ambiguous. Germline V lookup: CDR1 PRHDT, CDR2 FYEKMQ (reference sequence). This CDR3 spans 9 amino acids. The CDR3 here is CASSLQWAF. Written as DNA, the CDR3 is TGTGCCAGCAGCCTCCAATGGGCCTTC.

The chain combines TRBV2 with TRBJ1-6, with unresolved D. The CDR3 has 11 residues. Germline V gives CDR1 SNHLY, CDR2 FYNNEI. Trimming left V 8 bases short and J 11 bases short, with 10 bases between. The CDR3 DNA is TGTGCCAGCCTTCTCATTCCACCCCTCCACTTT. It translates to CASLLIPPLHF. Full variable domain (remainder filled in from reference TRBV2 and TRBJ1-6): EPEVTQTPSHQVTQMGQEVILRCVPISNHLYFYWYRQILGQKVEFLVSFYNNEISEKSEIFDDQFSVERPDGSNFTLKIRSTKLEDSAMYFCASLLIPPLHFGNGTRLTVT.

V is TRBV6-2 or TRBV6-3 and J is TRBJ1-1, with D possibly matching TRBD1 (6 bases). The CDR3 is 16 amino acids. V lost 0 bases, J lost 0 bases, and 11 bases lay in between. Germline CDR1 reads MNHEY; CDR2 reads SVGEGT. CDR3 coding DNA: TGTGCCAGCAGTTACTCCAGGGGTGGCATGAACACTGAAGCTTTCTTT. Protein product: CASSYSRGGMNTEAFF.

This chain links TRBV18 with TRBJ1-3; D might be TRBD1 (6 bases). The CDR3 loop spans 14 amino acids. Germline V gene data show CDR1 as KGHSH and CDR2 as LQKENI. Trimming shortened V by 6 bases and J by 4 bases, and 13 bases separated the two germline ends. In DNA form, the CDR3 reads TGTGCCAGCTCGCGAACAGGGTCCGGAAACACCATATATTTT. Residues: CASSRTGSGNTIYF.

In nucleotides, the CDR3 is TGTGCCACCAGCAGAGATCGTACCCACAATGAGCAGTTCTTC. Protein product: CATSRDRTHNEQFF. The chain links TRBV15 to TRBJ2-1, with unresolved D. V was clipped by 0 bases and J by 5 bases, with 8 bases between them. The germline V gene has CDR1 LNHNV and CDR2 YYDKDF (reference sequence). The CDR3 has 14 amino acids.

DNA for the CDR3: TGTGCCAGCAGTTACAGTCTGAACACTGAAGCTTTCTTT. It is translated as CASSYSLNTEAFF. The chain combines TRBV6-5 with TRBJ1-1; the D is unclear. V lost 2 bases and J lost 0, with 4 bases in between. The CDR3 consists of 13 residues. From germline, CDR1 is MNHEY and CDR2 SVGAGI.

This chain uses TRBV12-3 or TRBV12-4 with TRBJ1-5; no clear D gene. The V and J ends lost 3 bases and 6 bases respectively, with 9 bases between them. CDR3 length equals 13 residues. The DNA of the CDR3 is TGTGCCAGCAGTTTTTCGCGGGGTCAGCCCCAGCATTTT. It encodes CASSFSRGQPQHF.

V gene TRBV11-2 combines with J gene TRBJ2-2; a possible D gene is TRBD1 (5 bases). Germline V gene lookup returns CDR1 SGHAT and CDR2 FQNNGV. The CDR3 is 16 amino acids. The V gene lost 5 bases and the J gene lost 4 bases, with 17 bases spanning the gap. CDR3 sequence (DNA): TGTGCCAGCAGCCCAGGGCAGGGCGGCGGCACCGGGGAGCTGTTTTTT. It codes for CASSPGQGGGTGELFF.

The chain joins TRBV11-3 to TRBJ2-3; either TRBD1 or TRBD2 may fit D (5 bases each). The germline V gene encodes CDR1 SGHNT and CDR2 YENEEA. The germline V and J ends were trimmed by 3 bases and 3 bases, with 13 bases remaining between them. The CDR3 contains 15 residues. The CDR3 DNA reads as TGTGCCAGCAGCTTGGGACGGATCGGGACAGATACGCAGTATTTT. It translates to CASSLGRIGTDTQYF.

V usage is TRBV28 and J usage is TRBJ1-1; D is undetermined. V was clipped by 1 base and J by 4 bases, with 7 bases between them. CDR1 is MDHEN and CDR2 is SYDVKM in the germline V gene. CDR3 length equals 13 residues. CDR3 DNA: TGTGCCAGCAGTTTATCAAGCCGCACTGAAGCTTTCTTT. Encoded protein: CASSLSSRTEAFF.

This chain connects TRBV11-3 to TRBJ2-1; 10 nucleotides align to TRBD2. J was trimmed by 9 bases and V by 5 bases; bases with no gene match: 10. This CDR3 contains 15 residues. Germline CDR1 is SGHNT and CDR2 is YENEEA. CDR3 sequence: CASSPRAGGPSEQFF. CDR3 in DNA: TGTGCCAGCAGCCCGAGAGCGGGGGGGCCAAGTGAGCAGTTCTTC.

The chain joins TRBV9 to TRBJ2-3, with a possible D match to TRBD2 (7 bases). Trimming took 3 bases from V and 0 from J, leaving 14 bases between them. Germline CDR1 SGDLS, CDR2 YYNGEE. The CDR3 is 16 residues long. CDR3 loop: CASSARGGQSTDTQYF. The CDR3 coding sequence is TGTGCCAGCAGCGCGAGGGGGGGCCAGAGCACAGATACGCAGTATTTT.

The chain recombines TRBV2 with TRBJ1-2, with TRBD1 as a possible D gene (5 bases). The germline V gene has CDR1 SNHLY and CDR2 FYNNEI. The V gene lost 3 bases and the J gene lost 8 bases, with 13 bases spanning the gap. This CDR3 is built from 13 residues. The CDR3 bases are TGTGCCAGCAGTGAGACCTCCCAGGGAGGCTACACCTTC. It translates to CASSETSQGGYTF. Combining the CDR3 with reference TRBV2 and TRBJ1-2 gives the whole variable domain EPEVTQTPSHQVTQMGQEVILRCVPISNHLYFYWYRQILGQKVEFLVSFYNNEISEKSEIFDDQFSVERPDGSNFTLKIRSTKLEDSAMYFCASSETSQGGYTFGSGTRLTVV.

J is TRBJ2-2 and V is TRBV7-2; possibly TRBD2 for D (7 bases). Germline CDR1 SGHTA, CDR2 FQGNSA. This CDR3 spans 14 amino acids. The germline V and J ends were trimmed by 11 bases and 2 bases, with 15 bases remaining between them. The DNA of the CDR3 is TGTGCCTGGGACGGGGGGCGAAACACCGGGGAGCTGTTTTTT. This codes for CAWDGGRNTGELFF.

The CDR3 spells CASSQSNQGAIVNQPQHF. The CDR3 DNA is TGTGCCAGCAGCCAATCGAACCAGGGGGCTATCGTGAATCAGCCCCAGCATTTT. The chain recombines TRBV16 with TRBJ1-5; 8 bases agree with TRBD1. The V and J ends lost 0 bases and 4 bases, in that order; junction bases with no gene match: 11. The germline CDR1 and CDR2 sequences are KGHSY and FQNENV. The CDR3 spans 18 residues.

The chain carries TRBV5-1 and TRBJ2-1; D possibly matches TRBD1 or TRBD2 (5 bases each). From germline, CDR1 is SGHRS and CDR2 YFSETQ. This CDR3 comprises 15 residues. V lost 2 bases and J 8 bases, leaving 17 bases between the germline ends. CDR3 bases: TGCGCCAGCAGCTTAACAGGTGGGGGTCTGGATGAGCAGTTCTTC. Encoded protein: CASSLTGGGLDEQFF.

The CDR3 coding sequence is TGTGCCAGCAGTTTGGGGTTGGGGGGTTCCGTTCAGCCCCAGCATTTT. Translated, it gives CASSLGLGGSVQPQHF. The chain links TRBV28 to TRBJ1-5; possibly TRBD1 for D (5 bases). The CDR3 has 16 amino acids. V was pared by 3 bases and J by 6 bases, with 18 bases between. Germline V gives CDR1 MDHEN, CDR2 SYDVKM.

The chain is built from TRBV7-3 and TRBJ1-1; D is perhaps TRBD1 (6 bases). The CDR3 has 13 residues. The germline gives CDR1 SGHTA, CDR2 FQGTGA. Trimming left V 3 bases short and J 6 bases short, with 11 bases between. DNA for the CDR3: TGTGCCAGCAGCTTGACGGGGGCGGCTGAAGCTTTCTTT. Translated: CASSLTGAAEAFF.

The rearrangement joins TRBV12-3 or TRBV12-4 to TRBJ1-1; no reliable D call. The CDR3 length is 13 residues. The ends were cut back, 1 base at V and 0 bases at J, with 3 bases in the middle. CDR3 in DNA: TGTGCCAGCAGTTTAGTAGTGAACACTGAAGCTTTCTTT. The encoded protein is CASSLVVNTEAFF.